This T cell receptor beta chain was sequenced during a study of T cells expressing NK-cell markers. Background on the study: Obtained from sorted CD3+CD56+NKG2C+, CD3+CD56+NKG2C- and CD3+CD56-NKG2C+ T cells were the TCR beta repertoires. Study outcomes and limitations: Clarity on HCMV specificity was lacking for the expanded NKG2C+ T cell clones. These clonotypes additionally ranked first within the CD3+CD56-NKG2C+ fraction of several donors.

The CDR3 is 12 residues long. Germline V gene data show CDR1 as SGHDT and CDR2 as YYEEEE. The TCR beta cDNA came from 5'RACE template switching with UMIs. With the 5' RACE reads reprocessed, TCRdb shows one record per CDR3 protein and no DNA. This sample's clone table lists a few hundred thousand distinct CDR3 sequences. As concerns this clonotype: Its antigen remains unknown.

This chain uses TRBV5-6 with TRBJ1-6; TCRdb picks TRBD1, but there is no DNA to check that call. This TCR was recovered from a man aged 18 to 29 in good health. Sequencing used blood T cells: a sorted CD56 or NKG2C T cell subset, CD4+ or CD8+ T cells, or bulk PBMC T cells (not recorded which). The CDR3 region is CASSWGDTPLHF.